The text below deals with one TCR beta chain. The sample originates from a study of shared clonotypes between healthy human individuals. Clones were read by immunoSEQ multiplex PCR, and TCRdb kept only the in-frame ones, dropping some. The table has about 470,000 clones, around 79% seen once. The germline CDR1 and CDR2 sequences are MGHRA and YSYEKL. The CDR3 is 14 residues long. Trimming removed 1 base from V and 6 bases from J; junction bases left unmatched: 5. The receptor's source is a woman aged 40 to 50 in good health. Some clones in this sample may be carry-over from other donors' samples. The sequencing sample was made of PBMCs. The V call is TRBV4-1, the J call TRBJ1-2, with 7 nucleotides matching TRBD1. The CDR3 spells CASSQVQGVHGYTF. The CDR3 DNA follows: TGCGCCAGCAGCCAAGTTCAGGGGGTTCATGGCTACACCTTC.